The 20 T cell receptor beta chains presented below share a single source sample, sequenced in a study of cytomegalovirus exposure and HLA in healthy donors. 60 Vbeta and 13 Jbeta primers were used in PCR. Sequencing used immunoSEQ multiplex PCR; TCRdb keeps in-frame clones, though not all of them. The repertoire holds 30,000 to 45,000 clones, with 86% as singletons. Sequencing input: PBMCs. The receptors here all came from a woman aged 40 to 50 in good health and CMV-seropositive.

The V gene is TRBV7-2, the J gene TRBJ2-5; the D gene is possibly TRBD2 (5 bases). Trimming took 1 base from V and 4 from J, leaving 19 bases between them. This CDR3 is built from 17 residues. The germline gives CDR1 SGHTA, CDR2 FQGNSA. The CDR3 nucleotides are TGTGCCAGCAGCTTAGGACGGACCTCCGGGATAGGAGAGACCCAGTACTTC. Protein: CASSLGRTSGIGETQYF.

The V gene is TRBV5-4, the J gene TRBJ2-2; D is perhaps TRBD1 (5 bases). The CDR3 loop spans 13 amino acids. The V gene lost 3 bases and the J gene lost 5 bases, with 8 bases spanning the gap. Germline V CDR1 and CDR2: SGHNT, YYREEE (reference sequence). The CDR3 reads CASSSRDTGELFF. The CDR3 DNA follows: TGTGCCAGCAGCTCCAGGGATACCGGGGAGCTGTTTTTT.

This chain uses TRBV7-9 with TRBJ2-5, with D uncertain. This CDR3 contains 14 residues. V was cut by 5 bases and J by 6 bases, with 16 bases left in between. From germline, CDR1 is SEHNR and CDR2 FQNEAQ (reference sequence). The CDR3 region is CASSHGNGEKTQYF. CDR3 nucleotides: TGTGCCAGCAGCCATGGAAACGGAGAGAAGACCCAGTACTTC.

The chain couples TRBV28 to TRBJ2-1, with a possible D match to TRBD2 (6 bases). Between the trimmed V and J ends, which lost 6 bases and 0 bases, there was a span of 18 bases. The germline gives CDR1 MDHEN, CDR2 SYDVKM. The CDR3 has 17 residues. DNA for the CDR3: TGTGCCAGCAGCCCGCCCGGGACTCAGAGCTCCTACAATGAGCAGTTCTTC. It yields the protein CASSPPGTQSSYNEQFF.

This rearrangement joins TRBV30 to TRBJ1-1; D is perhaps TRBD1 (5 bases). Trimming shortened V by 4 bases and J by 7 bases, and 13 bases separated the two germline ends. Germline-derived CDR1 and CDR2 are GTSNPN and SVGIG (reference sequence). The CDR3 runs to 12 residues. DNA for the CDR3: TGTGCCTGGACAAAGGGGTTCGGTGAAGCTTTCTTT. Translation gives CAWTKGFGEAFF. The variable domain in full, completed from reference TRBV30 and TRBJ1-1, reads SQTIHQWPATLVQPVGSPLSLECTVEGTSNPNLYWYRQAAGRGLQLLFYSVGIGQISSEVPQNLSASRPQDRQFILSSKKLLLSDSGFYLCAWTKGFGEAFFGQGTRLTVV.

The chain links TRBV4-1 to TRBJ2-2; 9 bases match TRBD1. The CDR3 has 16 residues. Germline values: CDR1 MGHRA, CDR2 YSYEKL. V lost 3 bases to trimming and J lost 7 bases; unmatched junction nucleotides: 9. Written as DNA, the CDR3 is TGCGCCAGCAGCCAGCGCACAGGGGGCGCAGACGGGGAGCTGTTTTTT. Its translation: CASSQRTGGADGELFF.

The CDR3 region has the DNA TGTGCCAGCAGCGTAGTCGGGACTCGTACCAGCACAGATACGCAGTATTTT. Translated, it gives CASSVVGTRTSTDTQYF. J is TRBJ2-3 and V is TRBV9, with D possibly matching TRBD2 (6 bases). The germline V gene has CDR1 SGDLS and CDR2 YYNGEE. The CDR3 sequence is 17 residues long. Trimming pared 0 bases from V and 0 bases from J, leaving 14 bases between.

The chain carries TRBV6-4 and TRBJ2-2; 8 bases fit TRBD2. The CDR3 covers 16 residues. Per germline, CDR1 MRHNA and CDR2 SNTAGT. V was pared by 5 bases and J by 4 bases, with 9 bases of the junction left unmatched. CDR3 DNA sequence: TGTGCCAGCAGTTTCGAAGCGGGGGCGGCCACCGGGGAGCTGTTTTTT. It specifies CASSFEAGAATGELFF.

This chain joins TRBV4-1 and TRBJ2-5; 7 nucleotides align to TRBD1. The germline CDR1 and CDR2 sequences are MGHRA and YSYEKL. The length of the CDR3 is 16 residues. V lost 4 bases and J lost 3; bases outside the gene matches: 11. The CDR3 region has the DNA TGCGCCAGCAGCCCAACAGCTTGGACAGGAGAAGAGACCCAGTACTTC. Translated: CASSPTAWTGEETQYF.

The chain couples TRBV5-1 to TRBJ2-3; 8 bases fit TRBD1. The V segment lost 4 bases and the J segment 4 bases; nucleotides outside the gene matches: 2. The CDR3 is made up of 13 amino acids. In germline, CDR1 is SGHRS, CDR2 YFSETQ. The CDR3 loop is CASSPGGPDTQYF. The CDR3 region has the DNA TGCGCCAGCAGCCCAGGGGGCCCAGATACGCAGTATTTT.

A single count supports this clone. The DNA for the CDR3 is TGTGCCAGCTCACCGGGCAGGAAAGAGACCCAGTACTTC. It is translated as CASSPGRKETQYF. The gene calls are TRBV18 and TRBJ2-5; unclear D gene. There are 13 residues in the CDR3. Trimming left V 3 bases short and J 3 bases short, with 8 bases between. The germline gives CDR1 KGHSH, CDR2 LQKENI.

The V gene is TRBV9, the J gene TRBJ1-2, with 7 bases lining up with TRBD1. The CDR3 covers 15 residues. Germline-derived CDR1 and CDR2 are SGDLS and YYNGEE. With V trimmed by 4 bases and J by 4 bases, 10 bases remained unmatched. This CDR3 is CASSTRQGEFYGYTF. The CDR3 DNA reads as TGTGCCAGCAGCACACGACAGGGTGAATTCTATGGCTACACCTTC. The entire variable domain, with the rest obtained from reference TRBV9 and TRBJ1-2, is as follows: DSGVTQTPKHLITATGQRVTLRCSPRSGDLSVYWYQQSLDQGLQFLIQYYNGEERAKGNILERFSAQQFPDLHSELNLSSLELGDSALYFCASSTRQGEFYGYTFGSGTRLTVV.

The chain carries TRBV18 and TRBJ1-1; D remains ambiguous. This CDR3 has 15 amino acids. Trimming stripped 2 bases from V and 5 bases from J, with 15 bases between. Germline V lookup: CDR1 KGHSH, CDR2 LQKENI. CDR3 bases: TGTGCCAGCTCACCAGGCGGGATTTCGGGTACTGAAGCTTTCTTT. It translates to CASSPGGISGTEAFF.

The chain has TRBV7-2 and TRBJ2-2; 9 bases align to TRBD2. The CDR3 contains 15 residues. In germline, CDR1 is SGHTA, CDR2 FQGNSA. The ends lost 1 base at V and 6 bases at J; junction bases unmatched: 3. CDR3 DNA sequence: TGTGCCAGCAGCTTAGGGACTAGCGCTCCCGGGGAGCTGTTTTTT. It is translated as CASSLGTSAPGELFF.

The rearrangement links TRBV27 to TRBJ2-5; 11 bases agree with TRBD2. Per the germline V gene, CDR1 is MNHEY and CDR2 is SMNVEV (reference sequence). The CDR3 sequence is 16 residues long. J was trimmed by 1 base and V by 2 bases; bases with no gene match: 3. The CDR3 region is CASSLGLAGGQETQYF. CDR3 bases: TGTGCCAGCAGTTTAGGGCTAGCGGGGGGCCAAGAGACCCAGTACTTC.

With respect to this clone: An end of the junction does not agree with germline; a read error may underlie this. This chain uses TRBV7-9 with TRBJ1-4; 7 nucleotides agree with TRBD1. The CDR3 covers 16 residues. CDR1 SEHNR and CDR2 FQNEAQ come from the germline V gene (reference sequence). Here the CDR3 DNA reads TGTTCCAGCAGCTCTGGACAGGCGTCAACTAATGAAAAACTGTTTTTT. It specifies CSSSSGQASTNEKLFF. Filled out from reference TRBV7-9 and TRBJ1-4, the complete variable domain reads DTGVSQNPRHKITKRGQNVTFRCDPISEHNRLYWYRQTLGQGPEFLTYFQNEAQLEKSRLLSDRFSAERPKGSFSTLEIQRTEQGDSAMYLCSSSSGQASTNEKLFFGSGTQLSVL.

This chain links TRBV15 with TRBJ1-6, with a tentative D call TRBD1 (6 bases). This CDR3 contains 16 residues. The V gene lost 5 bases and the J gene lost 0 bases, with 11 bases spanning the gap. CDR1 and CDR2 (germline): LNHNV, YYDKDF (reference sequence). The CDR3 DNA reads as TGTGCCACCAGCCGTACAGGGAGCTCCTATAATTCACCCCTCCACTTT. Residues: CATSRTGSSYNSPLHF.

The chain recombines TRBV5-1 with TRBJ2-7; 10 bases line up with TRBD1. The germline V gene encodes CDR1 SGHRS and CDR2 YFSETQ. The length of the CDR3 is 15 residues. Trimming removed 4 bases from V and 1 base from J; junction bases left unmatched: 5. CDR3 sequence: CASSPGTGESYEQYF. For the CDR3, the DNA is TGCGCCAGCAGCCCGGGGACAGGGGAATCCTACGAGCAGTACTTC.

The chain joins TRBV6-1 to TRBJ2-2, with TRBD1 matching 9 bases. In germline, CDR1 is MNHNS, CDR2 SASEGT. Trimming removed 8 bases from V and 3 bases from J; junction bases left unmatched: 1. CDR3 size: 13 residues. CDR3 nucleotide sequence: TGTGCCAGCGGGACAGGGTACACCGGGGAGCTGTTTTTT. Its translation: CASGTGYTGELFF.

This chain links TRBV5-1 with TRBJ2-7; 10 nucleotides line up with TRBD2. The CDR3 loop spans 15 amino acids. Germline-derived CDR1 and CDR2 are SGHRS and YFSETQ. J lost 3 bases, V lost 1 base, and 4 bases had no gene match. The DNA of the CDR3 is TGCGCCAGCAGCTTGTCACTAGCGGGGTACTACGAGCAGTACTTC. As protein: CASSLSLAGYYEQYF.